What follows describes a single TCR beta chain. Other DNA sequences in this sample translate to the same CDR3. The data belong to a study of shared clonotypes between healthy human individuals. Approximately 270 ng DNA, roughly 30,000 T cell genomes, went into unsorted PBMC replicate PCRs. The sequencing of unsorted PBMC DNA took place on ten immunoSEQ deep assay plates. Libraries were prepared by immunoSEQ multiplex PCR; TCRdb keeps only in-frame clonotypes and omits some of them. The sample gives hundreds of thousands of clones, about 80% of which show up once; more than 10% is in the top ten. V shed 2 bases and J shed 14 bases, with 9 bases lying between them. The CDR3 length is 11 residues. Germline CDR1 SEHNR, CDR2 FQNEAQ (reference sequence).

The sequence came from a woman aged 40 to 50 in good health. Some clones in this sample may be carry-over from other donors' samples. This chain links TRBV7-9 with TRBJ1-4; tentatively, D is TRBD1 (5 bases). Sequencing was performed on PBMCs. CDR3 DNA sequence: TGTGCCAGCAGCTTAACAGGAGTGCTGTTTTTT. This translates into CASSLTGVLFF.